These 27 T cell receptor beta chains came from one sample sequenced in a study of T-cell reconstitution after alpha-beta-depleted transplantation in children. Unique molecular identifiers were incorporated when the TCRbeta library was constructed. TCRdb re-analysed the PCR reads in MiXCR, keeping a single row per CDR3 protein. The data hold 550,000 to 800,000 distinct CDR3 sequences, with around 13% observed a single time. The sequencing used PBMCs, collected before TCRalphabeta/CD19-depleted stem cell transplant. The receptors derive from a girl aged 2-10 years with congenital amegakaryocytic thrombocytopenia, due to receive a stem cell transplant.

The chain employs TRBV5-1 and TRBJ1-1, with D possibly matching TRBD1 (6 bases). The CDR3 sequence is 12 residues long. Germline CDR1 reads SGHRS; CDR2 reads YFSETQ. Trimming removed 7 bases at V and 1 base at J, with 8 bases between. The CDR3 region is CASGGANTEAFF. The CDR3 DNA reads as TGCGCCAGCGGGGGGGCGAACACTGAAGCTTTCTTT.

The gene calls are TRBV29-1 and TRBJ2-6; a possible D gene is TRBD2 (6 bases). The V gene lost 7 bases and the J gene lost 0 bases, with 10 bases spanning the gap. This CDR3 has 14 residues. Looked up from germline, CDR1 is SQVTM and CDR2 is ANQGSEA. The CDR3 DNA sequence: TGCAGCGCGCAGGGAGGCTCTGGGGCCAACGTCCTGACTTTC. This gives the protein CSAQGGSGANVLTF.

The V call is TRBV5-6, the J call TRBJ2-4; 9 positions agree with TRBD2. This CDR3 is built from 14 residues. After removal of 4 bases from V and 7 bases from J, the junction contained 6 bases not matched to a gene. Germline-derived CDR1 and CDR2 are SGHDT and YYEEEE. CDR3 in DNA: TGTGCCAGCAGCATACTAGCGGGCCTCAACATTCAGTACTTC. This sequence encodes CASSILAGLNIQYF.

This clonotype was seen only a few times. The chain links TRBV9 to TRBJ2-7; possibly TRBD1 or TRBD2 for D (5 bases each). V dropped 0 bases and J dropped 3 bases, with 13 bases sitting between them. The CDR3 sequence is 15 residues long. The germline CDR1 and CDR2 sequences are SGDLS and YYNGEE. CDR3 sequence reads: CASSVVGESHYEQYF. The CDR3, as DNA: TGTGCCAGCAGCGTAGTGGGGGAGAGCCACTACGAGCAGTACTTC.

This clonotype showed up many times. CDR3 nucleotides: TGCGCCAGCAGCTTGGTACCCAGGGCCGACACCGGGGAGCTGTTTTTT. Translated: CASSLVPRADTGELFF. The chain uses TRBV5-1 and TRBJ2-2; D may be TRBD1 (5 bases). Trimming took 0 bases from V and 3 from J, leaving 12 bases between them. CDR3 length equals 16 residues. In germline, CDR1 is SGHRS, CDR2 YFSETQ. The whole variable domain, remainder taken from reference TRBV5-1 and TRBJ2-2, is KAGVTQTPRYLIKTRGQQVTLSCSPISGHRSVSWYQQTPGQGLQFLFEYFSETQRNKGNFPGRFSGRQFSNSRSEMNVSTLELGDSALYLCASSLVPRADTGELFFGEGSRLTVL.

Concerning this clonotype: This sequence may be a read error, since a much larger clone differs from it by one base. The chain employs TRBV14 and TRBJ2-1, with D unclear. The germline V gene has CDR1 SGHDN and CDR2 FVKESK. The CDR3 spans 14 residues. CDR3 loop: CASSQGQYGNAQFF. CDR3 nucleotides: TGTGCCAGCAGCCAAGGGCAGTACGGCAATGCGCAGTTCTTC. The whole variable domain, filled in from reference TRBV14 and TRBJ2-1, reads EAGVTQFPSHSVIEKGQTVTLRCDPISGHDNLYWYRRVMGKEIKFLLHFVKESKQDESGMPNNRFLAERTGGTYSTLKVQPAELEDSGVYFCASSQGQYGNAQFFGPGTRLTVL.

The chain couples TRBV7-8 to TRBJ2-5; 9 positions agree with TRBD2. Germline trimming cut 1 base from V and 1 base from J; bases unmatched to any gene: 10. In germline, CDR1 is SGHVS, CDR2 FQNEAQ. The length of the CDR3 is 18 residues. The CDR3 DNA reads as TGTGCCAGCAGCTTAGTTAGCGGGAGAGCACAACCCCAAGAGACCCAGTACTTC. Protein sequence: CASSLVSGRAQPQETQYF.

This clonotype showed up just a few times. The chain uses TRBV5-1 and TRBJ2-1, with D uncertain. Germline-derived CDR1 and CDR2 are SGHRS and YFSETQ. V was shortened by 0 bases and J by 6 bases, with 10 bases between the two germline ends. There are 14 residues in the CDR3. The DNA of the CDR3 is TGCGCCAGCAGCTTGGAGGGCCAAATCAATGAGCAGTTCTTC. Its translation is CASSLEGQINEQFF.

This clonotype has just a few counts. The CDR3 DNA sequence: TGTGCCAGCAGTTACTCCGGACTAGCGTCAGGCTACGAGCAGTACTTC. This gives the protein CASSYSGLASGYEQYF. The rearrangement links TRBV6-5 to TRBJ2-7, with 9 positions matching TRBD2. With V trimmed by 0 bases and J by 3 bases, 6 bases remained unmatched. CDR1 and CDR2 from the germline V gene are MNHEY and SVGAGI. CDR3 length: 16 amino acids.

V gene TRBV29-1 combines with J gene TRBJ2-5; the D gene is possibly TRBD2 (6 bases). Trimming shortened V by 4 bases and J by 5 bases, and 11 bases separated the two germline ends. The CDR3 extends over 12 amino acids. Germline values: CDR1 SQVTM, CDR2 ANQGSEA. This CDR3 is CSVVSGVETQYF. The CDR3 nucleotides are TGCAGCGTTGTTTCGGGAGTGGAGACCCAGTACTTC.

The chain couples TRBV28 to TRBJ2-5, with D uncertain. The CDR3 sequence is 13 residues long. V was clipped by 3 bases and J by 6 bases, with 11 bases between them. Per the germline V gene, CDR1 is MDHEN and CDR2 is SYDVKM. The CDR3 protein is CASSFPRLKTQYF. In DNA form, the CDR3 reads TGTGCCAGCAGTTTCCCGAGGCTGAAGACCCAGTACTTC.

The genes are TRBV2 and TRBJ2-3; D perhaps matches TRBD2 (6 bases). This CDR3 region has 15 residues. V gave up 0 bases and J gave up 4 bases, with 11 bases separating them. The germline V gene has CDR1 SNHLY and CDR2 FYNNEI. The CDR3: CASSEALPGADTQYF. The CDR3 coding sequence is TGTGCCAGCAGTGAAGCGCTTCCGGGGGCAGATACGCAGTATTTT.

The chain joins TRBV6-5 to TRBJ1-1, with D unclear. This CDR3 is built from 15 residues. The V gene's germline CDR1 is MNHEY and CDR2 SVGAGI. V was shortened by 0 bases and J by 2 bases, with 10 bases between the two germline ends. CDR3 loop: CASSYSYRRNTEAFF. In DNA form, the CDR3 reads TGTGCCAGCAGTTACTCGTACCGGCGAAACACTGAAGCTTTCTTT.

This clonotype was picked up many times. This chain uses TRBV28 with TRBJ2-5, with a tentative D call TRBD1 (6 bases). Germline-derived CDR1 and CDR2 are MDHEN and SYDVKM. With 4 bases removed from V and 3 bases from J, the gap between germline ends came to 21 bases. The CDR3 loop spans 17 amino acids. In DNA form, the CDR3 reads TGTGCCAGCAGTTCCCCTGTAAAGGGGGAAGTTGAAGAGACCCAGTACTTC. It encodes CASSSPVKGEVEETQYF.

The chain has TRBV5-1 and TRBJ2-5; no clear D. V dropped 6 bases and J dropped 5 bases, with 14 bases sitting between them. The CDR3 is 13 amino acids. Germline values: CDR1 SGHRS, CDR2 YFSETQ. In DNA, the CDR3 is TGCGCCAGCACCTTAAGCCCATTCGAGACCCAGTACTTC. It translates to CASTLSPFETQYF.

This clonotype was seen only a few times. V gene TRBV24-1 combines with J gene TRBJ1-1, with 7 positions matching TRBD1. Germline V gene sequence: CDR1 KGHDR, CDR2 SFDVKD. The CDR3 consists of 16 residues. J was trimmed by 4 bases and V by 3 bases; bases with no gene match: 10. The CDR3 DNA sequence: TGTGCCACCAGTGATGTAGACAGGGACGAGGGCACTGAAGCTTTCTTT. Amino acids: CATSDVDRDEGTEAFF.

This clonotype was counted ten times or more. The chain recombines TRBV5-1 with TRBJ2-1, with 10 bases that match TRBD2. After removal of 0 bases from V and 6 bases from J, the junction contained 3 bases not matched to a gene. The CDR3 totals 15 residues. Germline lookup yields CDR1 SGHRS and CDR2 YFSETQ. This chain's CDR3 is CASSLGQREGNEQFF. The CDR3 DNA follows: TGCGCCAGCAGCTTGGGGCAGCGGGAGGGCAATGAGCAGTTCTTC.

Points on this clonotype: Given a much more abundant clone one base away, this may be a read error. The CDR3, as DNA: TGCAGTGCCAGGGGAGGGCCCTCAAATACGCAGTATTTT. The encoded protein is CSARGGPSNTQYF. The gene calls are TRBV20-1 and TRBJ2-3, with D possibly matching TRBD2 (7 bases). Trimming took 6 bases from V and 7 from J, leaving 17 bases between them. The CDR3 extends over 13 amino acids. The germline CDR1 and CDR2 sequences are DFQATT and SNEGSKA (reference sequence).

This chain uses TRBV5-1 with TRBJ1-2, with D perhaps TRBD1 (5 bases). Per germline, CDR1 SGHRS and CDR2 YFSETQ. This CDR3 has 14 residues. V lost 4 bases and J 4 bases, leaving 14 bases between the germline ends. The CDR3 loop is CASSQVRQSYGYTF. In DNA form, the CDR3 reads TGCGCCAGCAGCCAAGTCAGACAGAGCTATGGCTACACCTTC.

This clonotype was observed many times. The CDR3 spells CSAYRVRGNEQFF. The CDR3 DNA reads as TGCAGTGCTTACAGGGTTAGGGGCAATGAGCAGTTCTTC. The V and J genes are TRBV20-1 and TRBJ2-1, with D perhaps matching TRBD1 (6 bases). The CDR3 extends over 13 amino acids. CDR1 DFQATT and CDR2 SNEGSKA come from the germline V gene (reference sequence). Trimming removed 5 bases from V and 6 bases from J, with 14 bases in between.

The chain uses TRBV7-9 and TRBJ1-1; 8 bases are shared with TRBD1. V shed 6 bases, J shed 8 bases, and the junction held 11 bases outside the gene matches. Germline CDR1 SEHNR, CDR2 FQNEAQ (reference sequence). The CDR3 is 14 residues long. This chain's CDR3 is CASRAGGASPEAFF. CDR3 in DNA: TGTGCCAGCAGGGCAGGGGGCGCCTCCCCCGAAGCTTTCTTT.

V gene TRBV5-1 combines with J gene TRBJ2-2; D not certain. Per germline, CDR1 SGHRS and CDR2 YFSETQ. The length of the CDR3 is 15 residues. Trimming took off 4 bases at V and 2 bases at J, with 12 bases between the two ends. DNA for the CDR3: TGCGCCAGCAGCCCGGAGTCCTTTAACACCGGGGAGCTGTTTTTT. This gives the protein CASSPESFNTGELFF. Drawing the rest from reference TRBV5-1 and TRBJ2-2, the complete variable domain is KAGVTQTPRYLIKTRGQQVTLSCSPISGHRSVSWYQQTPGQGLQFLFEYFSETQRNKGNFPGRFSGRQFSNSRSEMNVSTLELGDSALYLCASSPESFNTGELFFGEGSRLTVL.

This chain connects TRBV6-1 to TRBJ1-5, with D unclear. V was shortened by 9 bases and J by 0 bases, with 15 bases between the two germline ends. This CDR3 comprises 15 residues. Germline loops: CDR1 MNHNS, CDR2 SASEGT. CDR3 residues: CASRGRPYSNQPQHF. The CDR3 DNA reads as TGTGCCAGTCGAGGGCGGCCTTATAGCAATCAGCCCCAGCATTTT.

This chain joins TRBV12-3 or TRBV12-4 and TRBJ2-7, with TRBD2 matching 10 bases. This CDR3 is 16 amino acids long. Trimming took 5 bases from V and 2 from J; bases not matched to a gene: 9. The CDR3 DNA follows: TGTGCCAGCAGTCTCTCCTTTAGCGGGAGGCCCTACGAGCAGTACTTC. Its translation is CASSLSFSGRPYEQYF.

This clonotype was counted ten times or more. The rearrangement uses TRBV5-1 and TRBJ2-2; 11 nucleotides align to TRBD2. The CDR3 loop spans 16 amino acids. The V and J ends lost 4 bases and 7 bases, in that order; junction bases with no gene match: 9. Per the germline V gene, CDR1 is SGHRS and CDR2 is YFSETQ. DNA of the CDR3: TGCGCCAGCAGCCCCCCGTCTAGCGGGAGGATCGGGGAGCTGTTTTTT. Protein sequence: CASSPPSSGRIGELFF.

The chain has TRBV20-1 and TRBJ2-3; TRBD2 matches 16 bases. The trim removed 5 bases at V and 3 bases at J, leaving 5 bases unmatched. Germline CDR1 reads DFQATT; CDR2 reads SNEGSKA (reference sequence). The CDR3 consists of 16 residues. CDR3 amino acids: CSADPGLAGGTDTQYF. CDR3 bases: TGCAGTGCTGATCCGGGACTAGCGGGAGGGACAGATACGCAGTATTTT.

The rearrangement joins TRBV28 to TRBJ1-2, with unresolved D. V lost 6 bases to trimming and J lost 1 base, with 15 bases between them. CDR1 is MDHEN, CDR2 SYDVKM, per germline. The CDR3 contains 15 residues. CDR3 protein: CASSREREVNYGYTF. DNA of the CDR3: TGTGCCAGCAGCCGAGAACGTGAAGTTAACTATGGCTACACCTTC.